This entry features one T cell receptor beta chain sequence. Its antigen remains undetermined. Base-call qualities are not available, and no considerably larger clone is one nucleotide away. The sample belongs to a study of CD8 T cells in ankylosing spondylitis (dated by TCRdb to the late 2010s). Context from the whole study: The study profiled T cell receptor beta repertoires in healthy donors and ankylosing spondylitis patients to find disease-linked TCR variants. Samples of peripheral blood were taken, and for ankylosing spondylitis patients, synovial fluid was collected as well. The whole study cohort included 95 to 130 healthy donors and 20 to 30 ankylosing spondylitis patients. Results the study describes overall, beyond this receptor: A TCR beta motif made up of several highly homologous amino acid variants appeared to be characteristic of blood from ankylosing spondylitis patients. Significant enrichment of the disease-linked clones was reported in matched synovial fluid samples from ankylosing spondylitis patients. Some motif variants were previously reported in synovial fluid and blood of reactive arthritis patients, suggesting common disease-initiation mechanisms. In peripheral blood, the disease-linked clones were found at relatively low frequencies and had a CD8+ phenotype.

Sequenced using an Illumina MiSeq. TCR beta libraries were prepared by quantitative 5'-RACE with molecular barcodes. The paper's data handling went like this. Disease-linked TCR variants were identified with a new computational method built on a probabilistic model of VDJ rearrangement. TCRdb reran the public reads through fastp at Q25 and MiXCR, keeping productive beta chains. Duplicate CDR3 protein sequences are folded into a single record with the most common DNA and genes. In this record, the V and J calls reflect TCRdb's handling and not the investigators' own analysis. The sample table contains some 17,000 distinct CDR3 sequences; only one count was recorded for 8.2% of them. Clones ranked in the top ten supply roughly 36% of the sample. CDR1 SGDLS and CDR2 YYNGEE were looked up in the germline V gene. The CDR3 sequence holds 15 residues, the cysteine and phenylalanine included. The CDR3 DNA has 45 bases and is translated from base 1. Clipping removes 4 bases from V and 5 bases from J, with 10 as the unmatched junction base count.

The TCR originated in a male donor with ankylosing spondylitis or in good health (not recorded which). The sample comprised blood. The chain links TRBV9 with TRBJ1-1; TRBD1 agrees with 8 junctional bases. At the DNA level, the sequence is TGTGCCAGCAGCCCCCCCTCGACAGGGGTAACTGAAGCTTTCTTT. Its translation is CASSPPSTGVTEAFF.